The source of this T cell receptor beta chain is a study of blood T cell repertoires in COVID-19. Whole-study context: PBMCs, B-cell-depleted T cells, or T cells were the source of the cDNA or gDNA that made up the material.

The CDR3 consists of 13 residues. Germline CDR1 reads SGHNT; CDR2 reads YENEEA. Trimming removed 1 base at V and 5 bases at J, with 7 bases between. Authors' analysis steps: Reference gene primer amplification in the assay estimated nucleated cell counts. Produced via immunoSEQ multiplex PCR; TCRdb's table is partial and in-frame only. That table supplies the V and J calls and clone size; D and trimming were determined from the DNA. This table has 200,000 to 250,000 clones, around nine tenths appearing once. The sample was peripheral blood. The sequence came from a man between 18 and 29 years old with active or convalescent COVID-19. The rearrangement joins TRBV11-3 to TRBJ2-3; the D gene is possibly TRBD1 (5 bases). CDR3 sequence (DNA): TGTGCCAGCAGCTTAGGGCAGGGAGATACGCAGTATTTT. This encodes CASSLGQGDTQYF.